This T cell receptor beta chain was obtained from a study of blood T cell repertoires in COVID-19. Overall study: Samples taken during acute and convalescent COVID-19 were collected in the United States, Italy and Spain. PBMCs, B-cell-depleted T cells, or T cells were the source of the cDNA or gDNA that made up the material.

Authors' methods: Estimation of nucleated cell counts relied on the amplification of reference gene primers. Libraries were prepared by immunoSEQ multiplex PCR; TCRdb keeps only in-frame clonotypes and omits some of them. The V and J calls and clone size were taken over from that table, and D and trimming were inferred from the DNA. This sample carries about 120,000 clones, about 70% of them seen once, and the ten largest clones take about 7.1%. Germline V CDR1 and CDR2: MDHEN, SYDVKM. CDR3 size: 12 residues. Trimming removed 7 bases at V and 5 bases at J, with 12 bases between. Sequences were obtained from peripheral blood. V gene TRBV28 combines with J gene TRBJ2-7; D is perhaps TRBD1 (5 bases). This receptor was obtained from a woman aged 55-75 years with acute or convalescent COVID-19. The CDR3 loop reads CASTTPGNEQYF. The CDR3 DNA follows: TGTGCCAGCACAACGCCAGGGAACGAGCAGTACTTC. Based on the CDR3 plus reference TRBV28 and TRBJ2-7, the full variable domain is DVKVTQSSRYLVKRTGEKVFLECVQDMDHENMFWYRQDPGLGLRLIYFSYDVKMKEKGDIPEGYSVSREKKERFSLILESASTNQTSMYLCASTTPGNEQYFGPGTRLTVT.